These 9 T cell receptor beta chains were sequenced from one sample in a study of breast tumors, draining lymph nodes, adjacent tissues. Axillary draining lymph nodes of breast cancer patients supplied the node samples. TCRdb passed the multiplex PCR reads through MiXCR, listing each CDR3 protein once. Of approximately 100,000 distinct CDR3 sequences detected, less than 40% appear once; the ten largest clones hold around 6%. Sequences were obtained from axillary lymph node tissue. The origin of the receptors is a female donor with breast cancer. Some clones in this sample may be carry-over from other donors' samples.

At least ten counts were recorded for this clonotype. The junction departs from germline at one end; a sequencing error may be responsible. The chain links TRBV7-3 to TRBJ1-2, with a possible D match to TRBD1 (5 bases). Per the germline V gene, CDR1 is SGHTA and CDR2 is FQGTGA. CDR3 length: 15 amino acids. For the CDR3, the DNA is TGTGCCAGCAGCTTATTCTCCGGGACGGGCTATGGCTACCCCTTC. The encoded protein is CASSLFSGTGYGYPF. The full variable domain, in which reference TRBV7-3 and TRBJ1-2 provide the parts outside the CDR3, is GAGVSQTPSNKVTEKGKYVELRCDPISGHTALYWYRQSLGQGPEFLIYFQGTGAADDSGLPNDRFFAVRPEGSVSTLKIQRTERGDSAVYLCASSLFSGTGYGYPFGSGTRLTVV.

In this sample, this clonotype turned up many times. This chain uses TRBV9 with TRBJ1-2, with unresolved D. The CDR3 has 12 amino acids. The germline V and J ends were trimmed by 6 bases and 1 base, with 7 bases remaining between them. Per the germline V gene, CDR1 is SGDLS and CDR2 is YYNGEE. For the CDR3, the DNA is TGTGCCAGCAAGGGAAATAACTATGGCTACACCTTC. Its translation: CASKGNNYGYTF. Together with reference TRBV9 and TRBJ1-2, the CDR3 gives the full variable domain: DSGVTQTPKHLITATGQRVTLRCSPRSGDLSVYWYQQSLDQGLQFLIQYYNGEERAKGNILERFSAQQFPDLHSELNLSSLELGDSALYFCASKGNNYGYTFGSGTRLTVV.

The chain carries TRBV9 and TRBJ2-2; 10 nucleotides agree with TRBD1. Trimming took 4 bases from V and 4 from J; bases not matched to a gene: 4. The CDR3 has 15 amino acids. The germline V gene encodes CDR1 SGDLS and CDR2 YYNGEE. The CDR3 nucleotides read TGTGCCAGCAGCCCCCGGGACAGGGGCACCGGGGAGCTGTTTTTT. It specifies CASSPRDRGTGELFF.

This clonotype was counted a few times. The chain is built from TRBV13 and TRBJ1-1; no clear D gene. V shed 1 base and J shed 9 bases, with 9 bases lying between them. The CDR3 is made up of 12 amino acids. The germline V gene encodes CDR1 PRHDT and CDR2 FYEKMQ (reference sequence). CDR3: CASSLAKTKAFF. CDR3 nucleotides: TGTGCCAGCAGCTTAGCGAAAACGAAAGCTTTCTTT.

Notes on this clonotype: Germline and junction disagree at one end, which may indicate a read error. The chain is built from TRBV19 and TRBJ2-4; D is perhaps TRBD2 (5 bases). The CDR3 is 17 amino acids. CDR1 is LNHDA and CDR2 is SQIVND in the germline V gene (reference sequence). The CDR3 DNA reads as TGTGCCAGTAGTATAGGTCCGGGGAAGGTGGCCAAAAACATTCAGTCCTTC. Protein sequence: CASSIGPGKVAKNIQSF.

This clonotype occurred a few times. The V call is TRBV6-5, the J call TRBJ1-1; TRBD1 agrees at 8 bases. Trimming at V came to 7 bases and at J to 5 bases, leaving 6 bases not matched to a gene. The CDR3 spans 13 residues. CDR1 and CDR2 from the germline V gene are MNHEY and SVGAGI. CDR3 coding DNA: TGTGCCAGCAAGATACAGGGGGGAACTGAAGCTTTCTTT. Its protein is CASKIQGGTEAFF.

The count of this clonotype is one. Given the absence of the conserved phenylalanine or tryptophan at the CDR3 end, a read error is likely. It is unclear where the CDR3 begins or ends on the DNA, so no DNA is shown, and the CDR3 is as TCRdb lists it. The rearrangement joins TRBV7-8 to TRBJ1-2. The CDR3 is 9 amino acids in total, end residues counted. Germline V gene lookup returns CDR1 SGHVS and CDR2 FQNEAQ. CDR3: CASSLALNY.

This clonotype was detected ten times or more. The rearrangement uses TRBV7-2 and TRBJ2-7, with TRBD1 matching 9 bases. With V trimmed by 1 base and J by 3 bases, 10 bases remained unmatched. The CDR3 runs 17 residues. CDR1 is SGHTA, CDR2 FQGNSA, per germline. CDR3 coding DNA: TGTGCCAGCAGCTTAGTAGCCGCCGGGACAGGGAACTACGAGCAGTACTTC. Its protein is CASSLVAAGTGNYEQYF.

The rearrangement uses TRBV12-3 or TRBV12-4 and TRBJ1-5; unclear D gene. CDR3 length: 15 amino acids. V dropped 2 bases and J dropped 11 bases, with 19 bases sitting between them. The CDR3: CASSLRRESWETQHF. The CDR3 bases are TGTGCCAGCAGTTTACGGCGGGAGAGTTGGGAGACCCAGCATTTT.